These 6 T cell receptor beta chains originate from one sample sequenced in a study of human T cells and chemical hapten exposure. MiXCR, run by TCRdb on the RACE reads, gives a single entry per CDR3 protein. The table has about 83,000 distinct CDR3 sequences, over 6% seen once; the top ten hold approximately 1.5%. Sample time point: patch test 1, 2 weeks after DPC sensitization. Stated treatment: therapeutic diphenylcyclopropenone sensitization with weekly scalp DPC. This material consisted of whole blood, taken in connection with sensitization to the hapten diphenylcyclopropenone (DPC). These receptors all come from a woman aged 25 to 39 with alopecia areata. Some clones in this sample may be carry-over from other donors' samples.

This clonotype was recorded many times. The V and J genes are TRBV5-5 and TRBJ1-5; a possible D gene is TRBD1 (5 bases). Germline-derived CDR1 and CDR2 are SGHKS and YYEKEE (reference sequence). This CDR3 is 15 amino acids long. V was shortened by 0 bases and J by 1 base, with 8 bases between the two germline ends. CDR3 nucleotide sequence: TGTGCCAGCAGCTTGGGACAGACAAGCAATCAGCCCCAGCATTTT. Its translation: CASSLGQTSNQPQHF.

This clonotype has a count of ten or more. This chain connects TRBV5-1 to TRBJ2-3, with a tentative D call TRBD1 (5 bases). Germline values: CDR1 SGHRS, CDR2 YFSETQ. V was clipped by 2 bases and J by 8 bases, with 12 bases between them. This CDR3 comprises 13 residues. As DNA, the CDR3 is TGCGCCAGCAGCTTTGATGCAGGGATTACGCAGTATTTT. It encodes CASSFDAGITQYF.

Ten or more counts support this clonotype. This rearrangement joins TRBV5-1 to TRBJ2-7; TRBD1 aligns across 7 bases. V lost 6 bases and J lost 3; bases outside the gene matches: 12. Germline CDR1 is SGHRS and CDR2 is YFSETQ. This CDR3 is 15 amino acids long. This CDR3 is CASNPGQRRIYEQYF. In DNA, the CDR3 is TGCGCCAGCAACCCGGGACAGAGACGAATCTACGAGCAGTACTTC.

This clonotype was observed many times. V is TRBV7-9 and J is TRBJ1-1, with unresolved D. Trimming shortened V by 4 bases and J by 8 bases, and 14 bases separated the two germline ends. CDR3 length: 13 residues. Germline V lookup: CDR1 SEHNR, CDR2 FQNEAQ (reference sequence). The CDR3 region has the DNA TGTGCCAGCAGCTCGGCGGACCAGGAGGAAGCTTTCTTT. Its protein is CASSSADQEEAFF. The entire variable domain, with the rest obtained from reference TRBV7-9 and TRBJ1-1, is as follows: DTGVSQNPRHKITKRGQNVTFRCDPISEHNRLYWYRQTLGQGPEFLTYFQNEAQLEKSRLLSDRFSAERPKGSFSTLEIQRTEQGDSAMYLCASSSADQEEAFFGQGTRLTVV.

On this clonotype: A read error is possible here, since a much larger clone lies one base away. The V and J genes are TRBV7-9 and TRBJ2-3; D perhaps matches TRBD2 (6 bases). There are 13 residues in the CDR3. Looked up from germline, CDR1 is SEHNR and CDR2 is FQNEAQ (reference sequence). The V end lost 5 bases, the J end lost 5 bases, and 11 bases lay between the germline ends. CDR3 nucleotides: TGTGCCAGCAGCCCGACTAGAGAAGATACGCAGTATTTT. As protein: CASSPTREDTQYF.

The chain recombines TRBV3-1 with TRBJ2-5; 9 nucleotides line up with TRBD2. The CDR3 covers 15 residues. V was pared by 4 bases and J by 1 base, with 4 bases of the junction left unmatched. Germline CDR1 and CDR2: LGHDT and YNNKEL (reference sequence). The chain's CDR3 is CASSPSGLAQETQYF. The CDR3 DNA sequence: TGTGCCAGCAGCCCCTCGGGACTAGCCCAAGAGACCCAGTACTTC.